Each of the 20 T cell receptor beta chains below was sequenced from the same sample in a study of T cells in Graves' hyperthyroidism and ophthalmopathy. Using RNA transcripts as the source, TCR beta CDR3 regions were amplified. HTBI primers were the set used in a first-round RT-PCR of the TCR CDR3. From the multiplex PCR reads, TCRdb called clonotypes with MiXCR, one entry per CDR3 protein. The table lists hundreds of thousands of distinct CDR3 sequences, approximately 14% of them singletons. The sequenced material came from blood. These receptors were collected from a woman aged 45-65 years with Graves' ophthalmopathy.

The table lists this clonotype with a few counts. The CDR3 here is CASNSGRSTGELFF. The CDR3 region has the DNA TGTGCCAGCAATAGCGGGAGAAGTACCGGGGAGCTGTTTTTT. V is TRBV28 and J is TRBJ2-2; 9 positions match TRBD2. Germline CDR1 MDHEN, CDR2 SYDVKM. The length of the CDR3 is 14 residues. V lost 7 bases, J lost 5 bases, and 5 bases stayed unmatched. Using reference TRBV28 and TRBJ2-2 for the parts outside the CDR3, the full variable domain is DVKVTQSSRYLVKRTGEKVFLECVQDMDHENMFWYRQDPGLGLRLIYFSYDVKMKEKGDIPEGYSVSREKKERFSLILESASTNQTSMYLCASNSGRSTGELFFGEGSRLTVL.

This clonotype was seen at least ten times. The chain combines TRBV7-9 with TRBJ1-2; no firm D call. This CDR3 is 13 amino acids long. Germline loops: CDR1 SEHNR, CDR2 FQNEAQ (reference sequence). Trimming left V 3 bases short and J 6 bases short, with 11 bases between. CDR3 bases: TGTGCCAGCAGCTTTGGCGGAATGCATGGCTACACCTTC. The encoded protein is CASSFGGMHGYTF.

This clonotype has ten or more counts. The CDR3: CAWSVSSLGSYEQYF. The CDR3 bases are TGTGCCTGGAGTGTCTCTAGCCTAGGCTCCTACGAGCAGTACTTC. This chain links TRBV30 with TRBJ2-7; D might be TRBD2 (5 bases). The CDR3 consists of 15 residues. From germline, CDR1 is GTSNPN and CDR2 SVGIG (reference sequence). V shed 0 bases and J shed 0 bases, with 12 bases lying between them.

This clonotype was observed many times. The V and J genes are TRBV28 and TRBJ1-1; D remains unclear. Germline CDR1 is MDHEN and CDR2 is SYDVKM. V was shortened by 3 bases and J by 1 base, with 9 bases between the two germline ends. This CDR3 has 14 residues. CDR3 in DNA: TGTGCCAGCAGTTTTGTTCAGGAGAACACTGAAGCTTTCTTT. Its protein product is CASSFVQENTEAFF.

Ten or more counts support this clonotype. The chain uses TRBV27 and TRBJ2-1, with 10 bases aligning to TRBD1. J lost 2 bases, V lost 5 bases, and 3 bases had no gene match. This CDR3 comprises 15 residues. Germline V lookup: CDR1 MNHEY, CDR2 SMNVEV (reference sequence). The CDR3 bases are TGTGCCAGCAGTGTGACAGGGGGCGCCTACAATGAGCAGTTCTTC. Encoded protein: CASSVTGGAYNEQFF.

This clonotype was recorded many times. The gene calls are TRBV20-1 and TRBJ1-4; D gene uncertain. CDR1 DFQATT and CDR2 SNEGSKA come from the germline V gene (reference sequence). V was shortened by 6 bases and J by 2 bases, with 10 bases between the two germline ends. This CDR3 comprises 13 residues. Here the CDR3 reads CSAPASTNEKLFF. DNA of the CDR3: TGCAGTGCCCCGGCCAGCACTAATGAAAAACTGTTTTTT.

This clonotype turned up a few times. The chain links TRBV5-1 to TRBJ2-2, with D perhaps TRBD1 (6 bases). The germline CDR1 and CDR2 sequences are SGHRS and YFSETQ. Trimming pared 0 bases from V and 3 bases from J, leaving 9 bases between. The CDR3 sequence is 15 residues long. In DNA form, the CDR3 reads TGCGCCAGCAGCTTGGCGGACAGATACACCGGGGAGCTGTTTTTT. Protein sequence: CASSLADRYTGELFF.

Concerning this clonotype: A much larger clone differs by one base, so this may be a read error. The chain links TRBV28 to TRBJ2-3, with D possibly being TRBD2 (6 bases). The CDR3 loop spans 13 amino acids. CDR1 MDHEN and CDR2 SYDVKM come from the germline V gene. This CDR3 reads CASTSEGTDMQYF. The CDR3 region has the DNA TGTGCCAGCACCTCGGAGGGCACAGATATGCAGTATTTT.

This clonotype was seen many times. The V gene is TRBV30, the J gene TRBJ2-7; no reliable D call. Between the trimmed V and J ends, which lost 0 bases and 2 bases, there was a span of 8 bases. The CDR3 spans 13 residues. Germline CDR1 GTSNPN, CDR2 SVGIG (reference sequence). CDR3 DNA sequence: TGTGCCTGGAGTGTTAGGGTGCCCTACGAGCAGTACTTC. It codes for CAWSVRVPYEQYF. The full variable domain, its missing parts supplied by reference TRBV30 and TRBJ2-7, is SQTIHQWPATLVQPVGSPLSLECTVEGTSNPNLYWYRQAAGRGLQLLFYSVGIGQISSEVPQNLSASRPQDRQFILSSKKLLLSDSGFYLCAWSVRVPYEQYFGPGTRLTVT.

The table lists this clonotype with many counts. V gene TRBV6-1 combines with J gene TRBJ2-7, with 7 bases identical to TRBD1. This CDR3 has 14 amino acids. With 6 bases clipped from V and 4 bases from J, the junction kept 9 bases outside the gene matches. Germline V lookup: CDR1 MNHNS, CDR2 SASEGT. As DNA, the CDR3 is TGTGCCAGCAGGACGGACAGGCTTATATACGAGCAGTACTTC. Amino acid sequence: CASRTDRLIYEQYF.

The chain couples TRBV19 to TRBJ2-7, with TRBD2 matching 8 bases. The V and J ends lost 5 bases and 4 bases, in that order; junction bases with no gene match: 13. The V gene's germline CDR1 is LNHDA and CDR2 SQIVND (reference sequence). The CDR3 spans 16 residues. The CDR3 nucleotides are TGTGCCAGTAGTGCGGGACTACCGGGAGGGCGATACGAGCAGTACTTC. Its translation is CASSAGLPGGRYEQYF. Supplemented by reference TRBV19 and TRBJ2-7, the full variable domain reads DGGITQSPKYLFRKEGQNVTLSCEQNLNHDAMYWYRQDPGQGLRLIYYSQIVNDFQKGDIAEGYSVSREKKESFPLTVTSAQKNPTAFYLCASSAGLPGGRYEQYFGPGTRLTVT.

This clonotype has at least ten counts. The chain carries TRBV20-1 and TRBJ2-1; D ambiguous. Germline loops: CDR1 DFQATT, CDR2 SNEGSKA (reference sequence). This CDR3 comprises 14 residues. Trimming stripped 1 base from V and 3 bases from J, with 10 bases between. CDR3 sequence: CSARALEVYNEQFF. CDR3 nucleotide sequence: TGCAGTGCTAGAGCCCTAGAAGTCTACAATGAGCAGTTCTTC.

This clonotype was detected only a few times. This chain connects TRBV19 to TRBJ2-1; no definite D call. Germline loops: CDR1 LNHDA, CDR2 SQIVND (reference sequence). This CDR3 region has 13 residues. V was shortened by 3 bases and J by 4 bases, with 7 bases between the two germline ends. CDR3 in amino acids: CASSILGYNEQFF. The CDR3 region has the DNA TGTGCCAGTAGTATTTTGGGTTACAATGAGCAGTTCTTC.

This clonotype was observed a few times. This chain uses TRBV19 with TRBJ2-4; 9 nucleotides agree with TRBD2. Germline trimming cut 6 bases from V and 3 bases from J; bases unmatched to any gene: 9. This CDR3 spans 16 amino acids. Germline CDR1 and CDR2: LNHDA and SQIVND (reference sequence). Here the CDR3 DNA reads TGTGCCAGTAGGGTTCCCAGCGGGAGGAACAAAAACATTCAGTACTTC. Encoded protein: CASRVPSGRNKNIQYF.

This clonotype was observed at least ten times. This chain connects TRBV3-1 to TRBJ1-2; a weak D match, TRBD1 (5 bases). The CDR3 length is 15 residues. CDR1 is LGHDT, CDR2 YNNKEL, per germline (reference sequence). The V gene lost 4 bases and the J gene lost 4 bases, with 16 bases spanning the gap. DNA of the CDR3: TGTGCCAGCAGCCCCCGGGACCCAAGGATCTATGGCTACACCTTC. This codes for CASSPRDPRIYGYTF.

There are many counts of this clonotype. The chain uses TRBV7-6 and TRBJ2-7; the match to TRBD2 covers 10 bases. The CDR3 length is 16 residues. Trimming took 0 bases from V and 7 from J; bases not matched to a gene: 9. Germline assignment: CDR1 SGHVS and CDR2 FNYEAQ. The CDR3 sequence: CASSLAAPLAGVEQYF. For the CDR3, the DNA is TGTGCCAGCAGCTTAGCGGCCCCGCTAGCGGGAGTTGAGCAGTACTTC.

This clonotype showed up just a few times. The genes are TRBV28 and TRBJ2-7, with D uncertain. The CDR3 is 17 amino acids. The ends were cut back, 1 base at V and 1 base at J, with 17 bases in the middle. Germline V CDR1 and CDR2: MDHEN, SYDVKM. The CDR3 is CASSLYMPVFLSYEQYF. The CDR3 DNA is TGTGCCAGCAGTTTATACATGCCGGTTTTTCTTTCCTACGAGCAGTACTTC.

A few counts support this clonotype. This sequence joins TRBV7-9 and TRBJ2-5; the D gene is possibly TRBD2 (5 bases). Germline lookup yields CDR1 SEHNR and CDR2 FQNEAQ (reference sequence). V dropped 7 bases and J dropped 2 bases, with 14 bases sitting between them. CDR3 size: 14 residues. In nucleotides, the CDR3 is TGTGCCAGCAAAGGACTCCCGTTACAAGAGACCCAGTACTTC. It specifies CASKGLPLQETQYF.

This chain links TRBV19 with TRBJ2-1; 10 bases map to TRBD2. V lost 5 bases and J lost 2; bases outside the gene matches: 6. Per the germline V gene, CDR1 is LNHDA and CDR2 is SQIVND (reference sequence). The CDR3 has 16 amino acids. CDR3 residues: CASSVVGLAAYNEQFF. For the CDR3, the DNA is TGTGCCAGTAGTGTCGTAGGACTAGCGGCCTACAATGAGCAGTTCTTC. Looking up the rest from reference TRBV19 and TRBJ2-1 gives the full variable domain: DGGITQSPKYLFRKEGQNVTLSCEQNLNHDAMYWYRQDPGQGLRLIYYSQIVNDFQKGDIAEGYSVSREKKESFPLTVTSAQKNPTAFYLCASSVVGLAAYNEQFFGPGTRLTVL.

This chain joins TRBV20-1 and TRBJ2-1; D possibly corresponds to TRBD1 (6 bases). V was pared by 4 bases and J by 3 bases, with 10 bases between. The CDR3 covers 13 residues. Germline V CDR1 and CDR2: DFQATT, SNEGSKA (reference sequence). The CDR3 region is CSAITDSYNEQFF. For the CDR3, the DNA is TGCAGTGCTATAACGGACAGCTACAATGAGCAGTTCTTC.